This T cell receptor (beta chain) was documented in a study of blood T cell repertoires in COVID-19. The CDR3 runs 13 residues. Between the trimmed V and J ends, which lost 5 bases and 10 bases, there was a span of 17 bases. The germline CDR1 and CDR2 sequences are SGHAT and FQNNGV. The table came from immunoSEQ multiplex PCR; TCRdb's copy has only in-frame clones and leaves some out. This sample yields around 300,000 clones, of which 85% to 90% are seen a single time; less than 3.5% belongs to the top ten. This clone was recorded a few times. The sequenced sample consisted of peripheral blood. The chain employs TRBV11-2 and TRBJ1-1, with D uncertain. This receptor was identified in a woman aged 25 to 39 with COVID-19, enrolled during active disease. The CDR3 reads CASSPGLQLGAFF. The CDR3 nucleotides read TGTGCCAGCAGCCCCGGCCTCCAACTAGGAGCTTTCTTT.